Listed below are T cell receptor beta chains from one sample, sequenced in a study of cytomegalovirus exposure and HLA in healthy donors. Using immunoSEQ multiplex PCR, the repertoire was profiled, and TCRdb retains in-frame clones only, with some absent. The table lists approximately 190,000 clones, around 83% of them singletons. The sequenced sample consisted of PBMCs. The receptors originated from a man aged 35-49 years in good health and CMV-seropositive. Each CDR3 is given with its conserved first and last residue.

v_call: TRBV5-1; j_call: TRBJ2-3; cdr3_aa: CASSLVGRAGEDTQYF
v_call: TRBV6-1; j_call: TRBJ2-4; cdr3_aa: CASSGQPPRKNSQYF
v_call: TRBV2; j_call: TRBJ2-1; cdr3_aa: CASSEREGNEQFF
v_call: TRBV29-1; j_call: TRBJ2-2; cdr3_aa: CSVEKTGPGELFF
v_call: TRBV10-3; j_call: TRBJ2-7; cdr3_aa: CAAGDAYEQYF
v_call: TRBV18; j_call: TRBJ2-7; cdr3_aa: CASSLEATSYEQYF
v_call: TRBV25-1; j_call: TRBJ2-3; cdr3_aa: CARLIPGVLTDTQYF
v_call: TRBV5-1; j_call: TRBJ2-7; cdr3_aa: CASSPGQVGKEQYF
v_call: TRBV19; j_call: TRBJ2-2; cdr3_aa: CASSPSGRAGAGELFF
v_call: TRBV6-5; j_call: TRBJ2-1; cdr3_aa: CASRTTGGEEFF
v_call: TRBV10-3; j_call: TRBJ2-3; cdr3_aa: CAIRLAGGTDTQYF
v_call: TRBV6-5; j_call: TRBJ1-1; cdr3_aa: CASSRAESGGTEAFF
v_call: TRBV5-8; j_call: TRBJ2-5; cdr3_aa: CASSPQGSQETQYF
v_call: TRBV30; j_call: TRBJ1-5; cdr3_aa: CAWSVGARRNQPQHF
v_call: TRBV19; j_call: TRBJ1-1; cdr3_aa: CASSIEGTGEAFF
v_call: TRBV5-1; j_call: TRBJ2-7; cdr3_aa: CASSLRQAPYEQYF
v_call: TRBV11-2; j_call: TRBJ2-4; cdr3_aa: CASSGLLAGAWDIQYF
v_call: TRBV6-6; j_call: TRBJ1-5; cdr3_aa: CASSGGGSSQPQHF